A selection of T cell receptor beta chains follows, all from one sample in a study of T-cell reconstitution after alpha-beta-depleted transplantation in children. TCRdb re-derived calls from the PCR reads in MiXCR, one entry per CDR3 protein. The table has about 980,000 distinct CDR3 sequences, roughly 29% seen once. Sequencing used PBMCs, mostly from graft donor cells, obtained 360 days after TCRalphabeta/CD19-depleted stem cell transplant. Receptor source: a boy in the first two years of life who had a stem cell transplant for SCID, so the T cells may come from the graft donor. Each CDR3 is given with its conserved first and last residue. A D gene is named only where the DNA matches it firmly. The listing skips clone size in some rows; elsewhere it reads once, few, many or a size class.

d_gene: TRBD1; abundance: NA; j_gene: TRBJ2-1; v_gene: TRBV29-1; CDR3nt: TGCAGCGTTGAACGGCGACAGGGAGCCTACAATGAGCAGTTCTTC; CDR3aa: CSVERRQGAYNEQFF
d_gene: NA; abundance: few; j_gene: TRBJ1-1; v_gene: TRBV4-3; CDR3nt: TGCGCCAGCAGCCAAGATCCAAGCGGGGCTGGCACTGAAGCTTTCTTT; CDR3aa: CASSQDPSGAGTEAFF
d_gene: TRBD2; abundance: NA; j_gene: TRBJ2-1; v_gene: TRBV28; CDR3nt: TGTGCCAGCAGTTTCCCCGGACTAGCGGGGGGGCGAGGCTACAATGAGCAGTTCTTC; CDR3aa: CASSFPGLAGGRGYNEQFF
d_gene: TRBD1; abundance: once; j_gene: TRBJ2-5; v_gene: TRBV12-3/TRBV12-4; CDR3nt: TGTGCCAGCAGTTTATTTCTTGGGACAGGGGGCCGTGAGACCCAGTACTTC; CDR3aa: CASSLFLGTGGRETQYF
d_gene: TRBD1; abundance: NA; j_gene: TRBJ2-1; v_gene: TRBV2; CDR3nt: TGTGCCAGCATGGGACAGGGATTGTCCTACAATGAGCAGTTCTTC; CDR3aa: CASMGQGLSYNEQFF
d_gene: NA; abundance: NA; j_gene: TRBJ2-1; v_gene: TRBV10-3; CDR3nt: TGTGCCATCGGGTGGGAATTGAACAATGAGCAGTTCTTC; CDR3aa: CAIGWELNNEQFF
d_gene: NA; abundance: NA; j_gene: TRBJ1-2; v_gene: TRBV5-1; CDR3nt: TGCGCCAGCAGCTTGGGCCCCTCCATTCGGTATGGCTACACCTTC; CDR3aa: CASSLGPSIRYGYTF
d_gene: NA; abundance: NA; j_gene: TRBJ1-5; v_gene: TRBV12-3/TRBV12-4; CDR3nt: TGTGCCAGCACCACAGGAGAGTCTCGCTATCAGCCCCAGCATTTT; CDR3aa: CASTTGESRYQPQHF
d_gene: NA; abundance: NA; j_gene: TRBJ2-1; v_gene: TRBV7-9; CDR3nt: TGTGCCAGCAGCTTAGAGTTTGGTCCAGGGTACAATGAGCAGTTCTTC; CDR3aa: CASSLEFGPGYNEQFF
d_gene: NA; abundance: few; j_gene: TRBJ1-2; v_gene: TRBV4-2; CDR3nt: TGTGCCAGCAGCCAAGAAAGTCGAGTTTATGGCTACACCTTC; CDR3aa: CASSQESRVYGYTF